A selection of T cell receptor beta chains follows, all from one sample in a study of T cell repertoires in cytomegalovirus infection. TCRdb reanalysed the reads using MiXCR and keeps one entry per CDR3 protein. This sample has 130,000 or so distinct CDR3 sequences; about 6% occur once, and the top ten carry roughly 17%. Source material: PBMCs. The origin of the receptors is a human donor in good health (CMV status not recorded). Some clones in this sample may be carry-over from other donors' samples. The CDR3 runs from the conserved cysteine through the conserved F or W. The D gene is left open where the match is weak. Only some rows state a clone size, as once, few, many or a class for expanded clones.

CASSLEDGRRPGANVLTF | TGTGCCAGCAGCTTAGAGGACGGACGGCGACCTGGGGCCAACGTCCTGACTTTC | TRBJ2-6 | - | few | TRBV11-2
CASSETGYQPQHF | TGTGCCAGCAGCGAGACAGGGTATCAGCCCCAGCATTTT | TRBJ1-5 | TRBD1 | few | TRBV9
CASSQPSNEQFF | TGTGCCAGCAGCCAACCTAGCAATGAGCAGTTCTTC | TRBJ2-1 | - | few | TRBV7-3
CASRPLGHF | TGTGCCAGTAGGCCTCTAGGGCATTTT | TRBJ1-5 | - | many | TRBV19
CASSLELGQGGAYEQYF | TGTGCCAGCAGCTTAGAGTTGGGACAGGGGGGAGCCTACGAGCAGTACTTC | TRBJ2-7 | TRBD1 | many | TRBV12-3/TRBV12-4
CASSQEGPPGLAETQYF | TGCGCCAGCAGCCAAGAAGGGCCTCCGGGACTAGCGGAGACCCAGTACTTC | TRBJ2-5 | TRBD2 | many | TRBV4-1
CASSGDARNEQYF | TGTGCCAGCTCGGGGGACGCGAGGAACGAGCAGTACTTC | TRBJ2-7 | - | - | TRBV18
CASSLRPYPETQYF | TGCGCCAGCAGCTTGAGACCTTATCCAGAGACCCAGTACTTC | TRBJ2-5 | - | few | TRBV5-1
CASSFPSTDTQYF | TGTGCCAGCAGCTTCCCGAGCACAGATACGCAGTATTTT | TRBJ2-3 | - | many | TRBV7-2
CASSLLPEGTEAFF | TGTGCCAGCAGCTTACTGCCCGAGGGAACTGAAGCTTTCTTT | TRBJ1-1 | - | many | TRBV7-2
CASSSSVAGETNEKLFF | TGTGCCAGCAGCTCTTCGGTCGCAGGGGAGACTAATGAAAAACTGTTTTTT | TRBJ1-4 | - | many | TRBV7-6
CASSYLGVYEQYF | TGTGCCAGCAGTTACCTGGGGGTTTACGAGCAGTACTTC | TRBJ2-7 | - | many | TRBV6-2/TRBV6-3
CSAAMGGFSYEQYF | TGCAGTGCTGCGATGGGGGGGTTCTCCTACGAGCAGTACTTC | TRBJ2-7 | TRBD2 | - | TRBV20-1
CASSSQMGYNEQFF | TGTGCCAGCAGTTCCCAAATGGGCTACAATGAGCAGTTCTTC | TRBJ2-1 | - | many | TRBV6-2/TRBV6-3
CSVDGGVGQPQHF | TGCAGCGTTGACGGGGGAGTGGGTCAGCCCCAGCATTTT | TRBJ1-5 | - | - | TRBV29-1
CASSLGGSTNEKLFF | TGTGCCAGCAGCTTAGGGGGGAGCACTAATGAAAAACTGTTTTTT | TRBJ1-4 | - | many | TRBV7-8
CASSILESELRINEQFF | TGTGCCAGTAGTATACTCGAATCCGAGTTGAGGATCAATGAGCAGTTCTTC | TRBJ2-1 | - | few | TRBV19
CASSFHLRGAISYNEQFF | TGTGCCAGCAGCTTCCATTTGCGGGGGGCCATCTCCTACAATGAGCAGTTCTTC | TRBJ2-1 | TRBD2 | many | TRBV7-2
CASSDPGQGAWADTQYF | TGTGCCAGCAGCGACCCGGGACAGGGGGCATGGGCAGATACGCAGTATTTT | TRBJ2-3 | TRBD1 | few | TRBV9
CASSLAPRYEQYF | TGTGCCAGCAGCTTAGCGCCAAGGTACGAGCAGTACTTC | TRBJ2-7 | - | many | TRBV7-2
CASSSGQGVITEAFF | TGTGCCAGCAGCTCGGGACAGGGGGTCATCACTGAAGCTTTCTTT | TRBJ1-1 | TRBD1 | many | TRBV7-8
CASSYLSIRRTMNTEAFF | TGTGCCAGCAGTTACCTTTCCATTCGGCGAACCATGAACACTGAAGCTTTCTTT | TRBJ1-1 | - | many | TRBV6-5
CASSYASGQETQYF | TGTGCCAGCAGTTACGCTAGCGGCCAAGAGACCCAGTACTTC | TRBJ2-5 | TRBD2 | many | TRBV6-2/TRBV6-3
CASSPPGILGAEAFF | TGTGCCAGCAGCCCACCGGGGATCCTGGGCGCTGAAGCTTTCTTT | TRBJ1-1 | - | many | TRBV9
CASSLETTSAAFF | TGTGCCAGCAGCTTAGAGACGACTTCGGCAGCTTTCTTT | TRBJ1-1 | - | few | TRBV7-3
CSAAGTVSSEQYF | TGCAGTGCAGCCGGGACAGTCTCCTCCGAGCAGTACTTC | TRBJ2-7 | TRBD1 | many | TRBV20-1
CASRSGLAGPLFF | TGTGCCAGCAGATCTGGACTAGCGGGACCTCTGTTTTTT | TRBJ2-2 | TRBD2 | many | TRBV27
CSARLVPKSYNEQFF | TGCAGTGCTAGACTAGTCCCTAAATCCTACAATGAGCAGTTCTTC | TRBJ2-1 | - | - | TRBV20-1
CSARDREDRNTEAFF | TGCAGTGCTAGAGATCGAGAGGACAGGAACACTGAAGCTTTCTTT | TRBJ1-1 | - | many | TRBV20-1
CSAMRTSGPDTQYF | TGCAGTGCTATGAGGACTAGCGGGCCCGATACGCAGTATTTT | TRBJ2-3 | TRBD2 | - | TRBV20-1
CASSLWWNTEAFF | TGTGCCAGCAGCTTATGGTGGAACACTGAAGCTTTCTTT | TRBJ1-1 | - | many | TRBV7-3
CASSDLARAGELFF | TGTGCCAGCAGTGACCTGGCACGGGCCGGGGAGCTGTTTTTT | TRBJ2-2 | - | many | TRBV2
CASSWGQAFTDTQYF | TGTGCCAGCAGCTGGGGACAGGCCTTTACAGATACGCAGTATTTT | TRBJ2-3 | TRBD1 | many | TRBV7-3
CASSKDSTYGYTF | TGTGCCAGCAGCAAAGACAGCACCTATGGCTACACCTTC | TRBJ1-2 | - | many | TRBV7-2
CASSFRRQGSNTEAFF | TGTGCCAGCAGTTTCCGTAGACAGGGGTCGAACACTGAAGCTTTCTTT | TRBJ1-1 | TRBD1 | many | TRBV12-3/TRBV12-4
CASSGTLGGANVLTF | TGTGCCAGCAGCGGGACCCTAGGAGGGGCCAACGTCCTGACTTTC | TRBJ2-6 | - | many | TRBV7-2
CASSFLAGGTNEQFF | TGTGCCAGCAGCTTCCTAGCGGGGGGTACCAATGAGCAGTTCTTC | TRBJ2-1 | TRBD2 | few | TRBV7-3
CASSSKFWTAGSTEAFF | TGCGCCAGCAGCTCAAAATTTTGGACAGCCGGCAGCACTGAAGCTTTCTTT | TRBJ1-1 | - | - | TRBV5-1
CASSRTSGGSGELFF | TGTGCCAGCAGCCGGACTAGCGGGGGGTCGGGGGAGCTGTTTTTT | TRBJ2-2 | TRBD2 | many | TRBV7-2
CASSTVAVLQPQHF | TGTGCCAGCAGTACAGTTGCGGTATTGCAGCCCCAGCATTTT | TRBJ1-5 | - | many | TRBV28
CASSFGASTGELFF | TGCGCCAGCAGCTTCGGGGCTAGCACCGGGGAGCTGTTTTTT | TRBJ2-2 | - | - | TRBV5-1
CASSSGTSLQYF | TGTGCCAGCAGCTCCGGGACTAGTTTGCAGTATTTT | TRBJ2-3 | TRBD2 | many | TRBV7-2
CASSYGVASSGNTIYF | TGTGCCAGCAGTTACGGGGTAGCTTCCTCTGGAAACACCATATATTTT | TRBJ1-3 | - | many | TRBV6-5
CASSLASGGGTAYGYTF | TGTGCCAGCAGCTTGGCCAGCGGTGGAGGGACAGCGTATGGCTACACCTTC | TRBJ1-2 | TRBD1 | many | TRBV5-4
CAWRISAGAFSYNEQFF | TGTGCCTGGAGAATTAGTGCGGGGGCCTTCTCCTACAATGAGCAGTTCTTC | TRBJ2-1 | - | few | TRBV30
CASSHGPGQGMYEQYF | TGTGCCAGCAGCCATGGACCGGGACAGGGGATGTACGAGCAGTACTTC | TRBJ2-7 | TRBD1 | - | TRBV14
CSANQPRQGITYGYTF | TGCAGTGCGAATCAACCCCGACAGGGGATTACCTATGGCTACACCTTC | TRBJ1-2 | TRBD1 | many | TRBV20-1
CASSSDRGYNEQFF | TGTGCCAGCAGCTCGGACCGGGGCTACAATGAGCAGTTCTTC | TRBJ2-1 | - | medium-sized | TRBV7-8
CASSPAPTGGTETNEKLFF | TGTGCCAGCAGCCCCGCACCGACAGGGGGCACCGAGACTAATGAAAAACTGTTTTTT | TRBJ1-4 | TRBD1 | many | TRBV5-4
CASSSTGSYGYTF | TGTGCCAGCAGCTCGACAGGGAGCTATGGCTACACCTTC | TRBJ1-2 | TRBD1 | many | TRBV7-2
CASSLARQGGGNTIYF | TGTGCCAGCAGCTTAGCGCGACAGGGGGGCGGAAACACCATATATTTT | TRBJ1-3 | TRBD1 | many | TRBV7-2
CASSLVVQDEQFF | TGTGCCAGCAGCTTAGTGGTACAGGATGAGCAGTTCTTC | TRBJ2-1 | - | - | TRBV7-2
CASSQRTSYEQYF | TGTGCCAGCAGCCAAAGGACCTCCTACGAGCAGTACTTC | TRBJ2-7 | - | many | TRBV7-8
CASRTVADSNQPQHF | TGTGCCAGCAGAACGGTAGCGGATAGCAATCAGCCCCAGCATTTT | TRBJ1-5 | - | many | TRBV6-5
CASSLETSGYEQYF | TGTGCCAGCAGCTTAGAAACTAGCGGCTACGAGCAGTACTTC | TRBJ2-7 | TRBD2 | many | TRBV7-2
CASRKGRGVTDTQYF | TGTGCCAGCAGAAAGGGCAGGGGCGTGACAGATACGCAGTATTTT | TRBJ2-3 | - | many | TRBV7-9
CASSYPAGAATGELFF | TGTGCCAGCAGTTACCCGGCGGGGGCCGCCACCGGGGAGCTGTTTTTT | TRBJ2-2 | - | many | TRBV6-2/TRBV6-3
CASSAGTGREQYF | TGTGCCAGCAGTGCCGGGACAGGGAGAGAGCAGTACTTC | TRBJ2-7 | TRBD1 | - | TRBV12-3/TRBV12-4
CASSPRTGMQPQHF | TGTGCCAGCAGCCCCCGGACAGGGATGCAGCCCCAGCATTTT | TRBJ1-5 | TRBD1 | many | TRBV7-2